This TCR beta chain was found in a study of blood T cell repertoires in COVID-19. The overall study: Acute-phase and convalescent COVID-19 samples originated in the United States, Italy and Spain. In each case, the material was cDNA or gDNA derived from T cells, B-cell-depleted T cells, or PBMCs.

V lost 2 bases, J lost 5 bases, and 13 bases stayed unmatched. Germline CDR1 SGHTA, CDR2 FQGNSA. The length of the CDR3 is 17 residues. TCRdb's table, derived via immunoSEQ multiplex PCR, lists solely in-frame clones and lacks some. The repertoire includes roughly 60,000 clones, 65% to 85% of them detected once, and 10% sits in the top ten. Patients at the Seattle site were enrolled during active infection and followed longitudinally. This TCR was sampled from a man aged 25-40 years with COVID-19, enrolled during active disease. The material sequenced was peripheral blood. V and J are TRBV7-2 and TRBJ2-7, with 9 bases matching TRBD2. The CDR3 spells CASSLWGPLAGLHEQYF. CDR3 sequence (DNA): TGTGCCAGCAGCTTATGGGGGCCGCTAGCGGGACTTCACGAGCAGTACTTC.